These 26 T cell receptor beta chains originate from one sample sequenced in a study of shared clonotypes between healthy human individuals. Generated by immunoSEQ multiplex PCR, the TCRdb table keeps only in-frame clones and is missing some. The sample comprises a few million clones, over 90% of which are singletons, and about 0.39% rests with the top ten. The source material was naive CD4+ T cells from PBMCs. Subset specified: CD45RA+ positively selected. These TCRs come from a man between 18 and 35 years old in good health. Some clones in this sample may be carry-over from other donors' samples.

The chain links TRBV28 to TRBJ1-2; D may be TRBD1 (6 bases). The CDR3 extends over 12 amino acids. Trimming cost V 8 bases and J 4 bases, with 11 bases left between them. CDR1 is MDHEN, CDR2 SYDVKM, per germline. CDR3 residues: CASGGLAYGYTF. DNA of the CDR3: TGTGCCAGCGGGGGGCTGGCCTATGGCTACACCTTC.

This clone was observed a handful of times. This sequence joins TRBV5-6 and TRBJ1-5; possible D gene TRBD1, 5 bases. Deletions cut 2 bases from V and 6 bases from J, with 12 bases between. The CDR3 covers 14 residues. Germline CDR1 SGHDT, CDR2 YYEEEE. CDR3 region: CASSLGQGAQPQHF. For the CDR3, the DNA is TGTGCCAGCAGCTTAGGCCAGGGAGCTCAGCCCCAGCATTTT.

V and J are TRBV19 and TRBJ2-1; 8 nucleotides line up with TRBD2. The CDR3 is 16 residues long. The ends lost 6 bases at V and 0 bases at J; junction bases unmatched: 7. Germline CDR1 reads LNHDA; CDR2 reads SQIVND (reference sequence). CDR3 in DNA: TGTGCCAGTAGCGGACTAGCCGCAAGCTCCTACAATGAGCAGTTCTTC. Protein product: CASSGLAASSYNEQFF.

The chain recombines TRBV19 with TRBJ2-2, with TRBD2 as a possible D gene (6 bases). CDR3 length: 15 amino acids. Germline CDR1 reads LNHDA; CDR2 reads SQIVND (reference sequence). The ends were cut back, 3 bases at V and 5 bases at J, with 13 bases in the middle. CDR3 loop: CASSMSRAGTGELFF. The CDR3 region has the DNA TGTGCCAGTAGTATGTCTAGGGCGGGAACCGGGGAGCTGTTTTTT.

This chain joins TRBV28 and TRBJ1-2; D possibly corresponds to TRBD1 (6 bases). V shed 10 bases and J shed 7 bases, with 16 bases lying between them. CDR3 length equals 12 residues. Germline V gives CDR1 MDHEN, CDR2 SYDVKM. CDR3 DNA: TGTGCCACCGGACTTACAGGGTTTGGCTACACCTTC. It is translated as CATGLTGFGYTF.

The J gene is TRBJ1-2, the V gene TRBV18; D gene ambiguous. This CDR3 has 16 residues. Germline CDR1 and CDR2: KGHSH and LQKENI. V was pared by 2 bases and J by 4 bases, with 17 bases between. This CDR3 reads CASSPVGSTSLYGYTF. The CDR3 coding sequence is TGTGCCAGCTCACCAGTCGGCAGCACTTCCCTCTATGGCTACACCTTC. Complete variable domain (other parts from reference TRBV18 and TRBJ1-2): NAGVMQNPRHLVRRRGQEARLRCSPMKGHSHVYWYRQLPEEGLKFMVYLQKENIIDESGMPKERFSAEFPKEGPSILRIQQVVRGDSAAYFCASSPVGSTSLYGYTFGSGTRLTVV.

The chain couples TRBV19 to TRBJ2-7; TRBD2 aligns across 9 bases. The CDR3 is 15 residues long. Germline trimming cut 1 base from V and 7 bases from J; bases unmatched to any gene: 8. Per the germline V gene, CDR1 is LNHDA and CDR2 is SQIVND (reference sequence). CDR3 amino acids: CASSIGGTSSREQYF. The CDR3 bases are TGTGCCAGTAGTATAGGGGGGACTAGCTCGCGGGAGCAGTACTTC.

This sequence joins TRBV5-1 and TRBJ2-1; 9 nucleotides agree with TRBD2. The length of the CDR3 is 15 residues. V trimming: 5 bases; J trimming: 5 bases; junction bases outside the gene matches: 8. Per germline, CDR1 SGHRS and CDR2 YFSETQ. DNA for the CDR3: TGCGCCAGCAGTTGGCTAGCGGGAAGCCACAATGAGCAGTTCTTC. Protein sequence: CASSWLAGSHNEQFF. Complete variable domain (other parts from reference TRBV5-1 and TRBJ2-1): KAGVTQTPRYLIKTRGQQVTLSCSPISGHRSVSWYQQTPGQGLQFLFEYFSETQRNKGNFPGRFSGRQFSNSRSEMNVSTLELGDSALYLCASSWLAGSHNEQFFGPGTRLTVL.

Turning to this clone: This specimen includes other DNA sequences encoding the same CDR3. This chain connects TRBV5-5 to TRBJ1-1; no clear D. The CDR3 contains 12 residues. Germline CDR1 and CDR2: SGHKS and YYEKEE (reference sequence). V was cut by 0 bases and J by 4 bases, with 4 bases left in between. This CDR3 reads CASSLVGTEAFF. CDR3 coding DNA: TGTGCCAGCAGCTTGGTGGGCACTGAAGCTTTCTTT. Full variable domain (missing parts from reference TRBV5-5 and TRBJ1-1): DAGVTQSPTHLIKTRGQQVTLRCSPISGHKSVSWYQQVLGQGPQFIFQYYEKEERGRGNFPDRFSARQFPNYSSELNVNALLLGDSALYLCASSLVGTEAFFGQGTRLTVV.

The chain employs TRBV10-3 and TRBJ1-5; 7 bases agree with TRBD1. The V gene end was trimmed by 11 bases and the J gene end by 2 bases; junction bases not matched to a gene: 9. The CDR3 loop spans 14 amino acids. From germline, CDR1 is ENHRY and CDR2 SYGVKD. The CDR3 DNA reads TGTGCCGCCCAACAGGGGTTGGGCAATCAGCCCCAGCATTTT. This encodes CAAQQGLGNQPQHF.

This clone appeared a few times. The rearrangement links TRBV2 to TRBJ1-1, with D maybe TRBD1 (6 bases). The CDR3 consists of 14 residues. V lost 8 bases and J 4 bases, leaving 17 bases between the germline ends. From germline, CDR1 is SNHLY and CDR2 FYNNEI. In DNA, the CDR3 is TGTGCCAGCGGCGTCCTGCGGGGGCCCACTGAAGCTTTCTTT. Protein sequence: CASGVLRGPTEAFF.

On this clone itself: An end of the junction differs from the germline gene, which may be a read error. This specimen includes other DNA sequences encoding the same CDR3. This chain links TRBV20-1 with TRBJ2-3, with no clear D. CDR1 is DFQATT, CDR2 SNEGSKA, per germline (reference sequence). The CDR3 runs to 10 residues. Written as DNA, the CDR3 is TGCAGTGCTAGCAAAGATACGCAGTATTTT. Translating it yields CSASKDTQYF.

The rearrangement uses TRBV9 and TRBJ2-5, with 14 positions matching TRBD2. The CDR3 length is 18 residues. V lost 0 bases to trimming and J lost 4 bases; unmatched junction nucleotides: 8. Germline values: CDR1 SGDLS, CDR2 YYNGEE. Written as DNA, the CDR3 is TGTGCCAGCAGCGTAGCCACTGGGACTAGCGGGAGACCAGAGACCCAGTACTTC. Amino acids: CASSVATGTSGRPETQYF.

This rearrangement joins TRBV19 to TRBJ2-2; perhaps TRBD2 as D (5 bases). This CDR3 is 15 amino acids long. The ends were cut back, 6 bases at V and 1 base at J, with 12 bases in the middle. The germline CDR1 and CDR2 sequences are LNHDA and SQIVND (reference sequence). The CDR3 spells CASSNSGRNTGELFF. The CDR3 coding sequence is TGTGCCAGTAGCAACAGCGGCAGGAACACCGGGGAGCTGTTTTTT.

This chain connects TRBV5-1 to TRBJ1-4, with TRBD1 matching 7 bases. The CDR3 is 15 residues long. V lost 4 bases and J lost 4; bases outside the gene matches: 7. Germline V gives CDR1 SGHRS, CDR2 YFSETQ. Here the CDR3 DNA reads TGCGCCAGCAGCGTCCCCAGGGGGGATAATGAAAAACTGTTTTTT. Its translation: CASSVPRGDNEKLFF.

V is TRBV6-5 and J is TRBJ2-1; no clear D gene. The V end lost 2 bases, the J end lost 9 bases, and 11 bases lay between the germline ends. In germline, CDR1 is MNHEY, CDR2 SVGAGI. The CDR3 covers 13 residues. The CDR3 DNA sequence: TGTGCCAGCAGTTACGACTTGAGCAGTGAGCAGTTCTTC. Protein: CASSYDLSSEQFF.

The chain employs TRBV6-4 and TRBJ1-2; perhaps TRBD1 as D (6 bases). The germline CDR1 and CDR2 sequences are MRHNA and SNTAGT. The germline V and J ends were trimmed by 4 bases and 8 bases, with 14 bases remaining between them. CDR3 length equals 13 residues. CDR3 in amino acids: CASSGGGGGGYTF. CDR3 DNA sequence: TGTGCCAGCAGTGGAGGCGGTGGGGGCGGCTACACCTTC.

The chain couples TRBV6-6 to TRBJ1-1; D ambiguous. V shed 5 bases and J shed 2 bases, with 12 bases lying between them. The CDR3 length is 14 residues. Germline loops: CDR1 MNHNY, CDR2 SVGAGI (reference sequence). CDR3 sequence reads: CASSHPEGNTEAFF. For the CDR3, the DNA is TGTGCCAGCAGTCATCCCGAGGGCAACACTGAAGCTTTCTTT.

The J gene is TRBJ1-1, the V gene TRBV4-2, with a weak D call TRBD1 (5 bases). Trimming removed 4 bases from V and 2 bases from J, with 17 bases in between. Germline V CDR1 and CDR2: LGHNA, YNFKEQ. This CDR3 is 16 amino acids long. The CDR3 reads CASSRDAWGSNTEAFF. In DNA, the CDR3 is TGTGCCAGCAGCCGAGATGCCTGGGGGAGCAACACTGAAGCTTTCTTT.

This clone was seen just once. The genes are TRBV5-1 and TRBJ2-5, with TRBD2 identical over 8 bases. The J call is uncertain, as TRBJ2-7 better fits the DNA end. Looked up from germline, CDR1 is SGHRS and CDR2 is YFSETQ. The CDR3 extends over 15 amino acids. The CDR3 spells CASSQAGTSTYEQYF. The CDR3 bases are TGCGCCAGCAGCCAAGCCGGGACTAGTACCTACGAGCAGTACTTC.

V and J are TRBV28 and TRBJ1-5; D call uncertain. With 3 bases removed from V and 7 bases from J, the gap between germline ends came to 10 bases. The CDR3 runs to 13 residues. Germline V gene data show CDR1 as MDHEN and CDR2 as SYDVKM. CDR3 sequence (DNA): TGTGCCAGCAGTTTGCCTCTAAAACAGCCCCAGCATTTT. Protein: CASSLPLKQPQHF.

The chain employs TRBV5-1 and TRBJ1-2, with a possible D match to TRBD1 (6 bases). The germline gives CDR1 SGHRS, CDR2 YFSETQ. The CDR3 has 15 amino acids. Trimming left V 1 base short and J 4 bases short, with 14 bases between. Here the CDR3 DNA reads TGCGCCAGCAGCTTGAGTAATCAGGGGAGCTATGGCTACACCTTC. This sequence encodes CASSLSNQGSYGYTF.

This clone was recorded only once. The chain uses TRBV10-1 and TRBJ2-4; D gene unclear. Per the germline V gene, CDR1 is WNHNN and CDR2 is SYGVQD (reference sequence). Between the trimmed V and J ends, which lost 3 bases and 0 bases, there was a span of 6 bases. The CDR3 loop spans 14 amino acids. The CDR3 loop is CASSDSVAKNIQYF. CDR3 DNA sequence: TGCGCCAGCAGTGACTCCGTAGCCAAAAACATTCAGTACTTC.

This chain connects TRBV9 to TRBJ2-7, with 7 bases aligning to TRBD2. The CDR3 contains 12 residues. V shed 4 bases and J 6 bases; nucleotides not matched to a gene: 4. The germline V gene has CDR1 SGDLS and CDR2 YYNGEE. The CDR3 reads CASSSPGGEQYF. CDR3 DNA sequence: TGTGCCAGCAGCTCCCCGGGGGGCGAGCAGTACTTC.

The chain joins TRBV18 to TRBJ1-1; D gene ambiguous. The germline gives CDR1 KGHSH, CDR2 LQKENI. Trimming took off 3 bases at V and 8 bases at J, with 16 bases between the two ends. The length of the CDR3 is 14 residues. The CDR3 coding sequence is TGTGCCAGCTCACCTACAGTCCAACCCCGGGAAGCTTTCTTT. The encoded protein is CASSPTVQPREAFF.

Here the CDR3 DNA reads TGTGCCAGCAGCCGAGGGACTAGCGGGAACAATGAGCAGTTCTTC. Translating it yields CASSRGTSGNNEQFF. The gene calls are TRBV7-6 and TRBJ2-1, with 13 bases lining up with TRBD2. Germline V gives CDR1 SGHVS, CDR2 FNYEAQ. The J segment lost 5 bases and the V segment lost 5 bases, leaving 3 bases of the junction unmatched. The CDR3 has 15 residues. The whole variable domain, filled in from reference TRBV7-6 and TRBJ2-1, reads GAGVSQSPRYKVTKRGQDVALRCDPISGHVSLYWYRQALGQGPEFLTYFNYEAQQDKSGLPNDRFSAERPEGSISTLTIQRTEQRDSAMYRCASSRGTSGNNEQFFGPGTRLTVL.